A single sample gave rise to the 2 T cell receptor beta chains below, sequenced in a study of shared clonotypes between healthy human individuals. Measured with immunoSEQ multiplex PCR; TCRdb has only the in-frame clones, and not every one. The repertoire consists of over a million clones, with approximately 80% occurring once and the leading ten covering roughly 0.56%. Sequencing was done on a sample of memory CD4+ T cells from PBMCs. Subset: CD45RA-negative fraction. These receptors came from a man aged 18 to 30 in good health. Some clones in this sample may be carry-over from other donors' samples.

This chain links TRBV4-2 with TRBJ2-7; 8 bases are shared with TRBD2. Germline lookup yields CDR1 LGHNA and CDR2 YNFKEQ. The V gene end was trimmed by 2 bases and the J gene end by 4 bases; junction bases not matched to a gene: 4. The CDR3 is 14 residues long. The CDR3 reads CASSQLSGNYEQYF. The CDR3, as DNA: TGTGCCAGCAGCCAACTTAGCGGGAATTACGAGCAGTACTTC.

CDR3 sequence reads: CASSFGPRAGNTIYF. The CDR3, as DNA: TGTGCCAGCAGCTTCGGGCCGCGGGCTGGAAACACCATATATTTT. The chain joins TRBV5-5 to TRBJ1-3; D is ambiguous. The CDR3 is 15 residues long. From germline, CDR1 is SGHKS and CDR2 YYEKEE (reference sequence). Trimming stripped 2 bases from V and 2 bases from J, with 11 bases between.